Shown below are 17 T cell receptor beta chains from a single sample sequenced in a study of blood T cell repertoires in COVID-19. Method: immunoSEQ multiplex PCR; TCRdb's copy keeps in-frame clones and lacks some. This sample has 90,000 to 150,000 clones, with around three quarters found just once. Sequencing was performed on peripheral blood. These receptors all come from a woman aged 80 or older with acute or convalescent COVID-19.

The chain has TRBV20-1 and TRBJ1-1, with a tentative D call TRBD1 (5 bases). The ends were cut back, 3 bases at V and 3 bases at J, with 14 bases in the middle. From germline, CDR1 is DFQATT and CDR2 SNEGSKA (reference sequence). The CDR3 is made up of 14 amino acids. DNA of the CDR3: TGCAGTGCTAGTATTCCGGGGGGTGACACTGAAGCTTTCTTT. This gives the protein CSASIPGGDTEAFF.

V is TRBV19 and J is TRBJ2-1; 7 nucleotides agree with TRBD2. CDR3 size: 14 residues. Trimming cost V 7 bases and J 6 bases; bases outside gene matches: 9. Germline CDR1 LNHDA, CDR2 SQIVND (reference sequence). The CDR3 DNA reads TGTGCCAGTATTGATCGCGGGGGTAGCAATGAGCAGTTCTTC. Translating it yields CASIDRGGSNEQFF.

This chain uses TRBV6-1 with TRBJ1-5; D unclear. The length of the CDR3 is 15 residues. V was pared by 2 bases and J by 3 bases, with 11 bases between. From germline, CDR1 is MNHNS and CDR2 SASEGT. The CDR3 spells CASSELWTFNQPQHF. The DNA of the CDR3 is TGTGCCAGCAGTGAATTGTGGACTTTCAATCAGCCCCAGCATTTT.

This chain joins TRBV21-1 and TRBJ2-4; the D call TRBD2 from the table was never checked on the DNA. TRBV21-1 is marked as a pseudogene. This CDR3 region has 18 residues. The CDR3 DNA reads TGTGCCAGCAGCAAAGAGGAGACTAGCGGGAGAACAAAAAACATTCAGTACTTC. Residues: CASSKEETSGRTKNIQYF.

The sample holds one count of this clone. The rearrangement joins TRBV3-1 (or the pseudogene TRBV3-2) to TRBJ2-1; 11 bases are shared with TRBD2. The V gene end was trimmed by 4 bases and the J gene end by 0 bases; junction bases not matched to a gene: 8. Germline V lookup: CDR1 LGHDT, CDR2 YNNKEL (reference sequence). This CDR3 has 18 amino acids. DNA of the CDR3: TGTGCCAGCAGCCGGGAGCCTAGCGGGAGGTCCTCCTACAATGAGCAGTTCTTC. Translating it yields CASSREPSGRSSYNEQFF.

V usage is TRBV19 and J usage is TRBJ1-6, with 8 bases matching TRBD1. The CDR3 consists of 15 residues. The V and J ends lost 3 bases and 13 bases, in that order; junction bases with no gene match: 11. Germline CDR1 LNHDA, CDR2 SQIVND (reference sequence). CDR3 protein: CASSISGQALWPLHF. The CDR3 DNA sequence: TGTGCCAGTAGTATCTCGGGACAGGCCTTATGGCCCCTCCACTTT. Filled out from reference TRBV19 and TRBJ1-6, the complete variable domain reads DGGITQSPKYLFRKEGQNVTLSCEQNLNHDAMYWYRQDPGQGLRLIYYSQIVNDFQKGDIAEGYSVSREKKESFPLTVTSAQKNPTAFYLCASSISGQALWPLHFGNGTRLTVT.

This clone was recorded only once. The rearrangement joins TRBV6-6 to TRBJ1-6, with 9 bases lining up with TRBD1. CDR1 MNHNY and CDR2 SVGAGI come from the germline V gene (reference sequence). This CDR3 is 15 amino acids long. V shed 5 bases, J shed 5 bases, and the junction held 4 bases outside the gene matches. The CDR3, as DNA: TGTGCCAGCAGTACGAGGACAGGGGATAATTCACCCCTCCACTTT. Protein sequence: CASSTRTGDNSPLHF.

This chain links TRBV24-1 with TRBJ2-5, with D maybe TRBD2 (7 bases). Germline V lookup: CDR1 KGHDR, CDR2 SFDVKD. CDR3 length equals 16 residues. The V gene lost 2 bases and the J gene lost 5 bases, with 17 bases spanning the gap. The CDR3 nucleotides read TGTGCCACCAGTGATTCCGGACGGGGGGCGTCGGAGACCCAGTACTTC. Translating gives CATSDSGRGASETQYF.

This clone has a handful of counts. The rearrangement joins TRBV2 to TRBJ2-5, with unresolved D. CDR1 SNHLY and CDR2 FYNNEI come from the germline V gene. The CDR3 has 13 amino acids. Trimming stripped 8 bases from V and 5 bases from J, with 15 bases between. The DNA for the CDR3 is TGTGCCAGCTCCTTGGGCCGCGACGAGACCCAGTACTTC. The encoded protein is CASSLGRDETQYF.

The chain employs TRBV10-3 and TRBJ1-2; no definite D call. Germline loops: CDR1 ENHRY, CDR2 SYGVKD. V was trimmed by 4 bases and J by 8 bases, leaving 17 bases between them. This CDR3 region has 14 residues. The CDR3 loop reads CAISGLPSPPGYTF. The CDR3 nucleotides are TGTGCCATCAGTGGTCTGCCTAGCCCCCCGGGCTACACCTTC.

The chain has TRBV7-8 and TRBJ2-7, with a possible D match to TRBD2 (5 bases). Trimming cost V 5 bases and J 4 bases, with 12 bases left between them. Germline CDR1 and CDR2: SGHVS and FQNEAQ. This CDR3 contains 13 residues. For the CDR3, the DNA is TGTGCCAGCAGCCTCGGGCCGGGGTACGAGCAGTACTTC. This sequence encodes CASSLGPGYEQYF.

The CDR3 DNA sequence: TGTGCCAGTAGTATACTCGACAGGGGGAATGGCTACACCTTC. It specifies CASSILDRGNGYTF. The chain employs TRBV19 and TRBJ1-2, with TRBD1 matching 9 bases. Germline CDR1 and CDR2: LNHDA and SQIVND (reference sequence). The ends lost 2 bases at V and 6 bases at J; junction bases unmatched: 4. The CDR3 is made up of 14 amino acids.

The rearrangement joins TRBV7-9 to TRBJ2-1; maybe TRBD1 (7 bases). Between the trimmed V and J ends, which lost 2 bases and 3 bases, there was a span of 17 bases. The CDR3 sequence is 17 residues long. The germline V gene encodes CDR1 SEHNR and CDR2 FQNEAQ (reference sequence). The CDR3 reads CASSLSLGQDYYNEQFF. In DNA form, the CDR3 reads TGTGCCAGCAGCTTAAGTTTAGGACAGGACTACTACAATGAGCAGTTCTTC.

This chain joins TRBV24-1 and TRBJ2-1, with 7 bases matching TRBD1. Germline V CDR1 and CDR2: KGHDR, SFDVKD. The V and J ends lost 2 bases and 0 bases, in that order; junction bases with no gene match: 6. The CDR3 is made up of 17 amino acids. In nucleotides, the CDR3 is TGTGCCACCAGTGATTCTGGACAGGCAAGCTCCTACAATGAGCAGTTCTTC. Residues: CATSDSGQASSYNEQFF.

The rearrangement uses TRBV5-1 and TRBJ1-6; tentatively, D is TRBD1 (5 bases). Germline-derived CDR1 and CDR2 are SGHRS and YFSETQ. With 0 bases removed from V and 13 bases from J, the gap between germline ends came to 20 bases. The CDR3 extends over 16 amino acids. This chain's CDR3 is CASSLVQDSIPSPLHF. CDR3 sequence (DNA): TGCGCCAGCAGCTTGGTACAAGACAGTATACCTTCTCCCCTCCACTTT.

In this sample, this clone turned up a few times. The chain carries TRBV19 and TRBJ1-2; 9 bases line up with TRBD1. Germline V gene sequence: CDR1 LNHDA, CDR2 SQIVND (reference sequence). Trimming cost V 8 bases and J 7 bases; bases outside gene matches: 17. There are 16 residues in the CDR3. CDR3: CASRNFGTGRTAGYTF. CDR3 in DNA: TGTGCCAGTCGCAATTTCGGGACAGGGAGGACCGCTGGCTACACCTTC.

This clone appeared once. The genes are TRBV3-1 (or the pseudogene TRBV3-2) and TRBJ2-3; D may be TRBD1 (5 bases). The CDR3 has 13 amino acids. V was cut by 0 bases and J by 4 bases, with 5 bases left in between. From germline, CDR1 is LGHDT and CDR2 YNNKEL (reference sequence). The CDR3 nucleotides read TGTGCCAGCAGCCAAGAACAGGCAGATACGCAGTATTTT. It specifies CASSQEQADTQYF.